Listed here are 31 T cell receptor beta chains from one sample, sequenced in a study of T cells in narcolepsy. Libraries were prepared by immunoSEQ multiplex PCR; TCRdb keeps only in-frame clonotypes and omits some of them. In the table there are under 8,500 clones, roughly two thirds of which are singletons. Material: CD45RA- memory CD8+ T cells from PBMCs. Receptors were obtained from a human donor with narcolepsy.

The chain is built from TRBV6-1 and TRBJ2-3, with TRBD2 matching 8 bases. V lost 2 bases and J lost 1; bases outside the gene matches: 14. The CDR3 covers 19 residues. In germline, CDR1 is MNHNS, CDR2 SASEGT. CDR3 residues: CASSELGSGASGGTDTQYF. The CDR3 nucleotides read TGTGCCAGCAGTGAACTTGGTAGCGGGGCTTCTGGGGGCACAGATACGCAGTATTTT.

The chain is built from TRBV9 and TRBJ2-1, with D tentatively TRBD2 (5 bases). The CDR3 loop spans 14 amino acids. In germline, CDR1 is SGDLS, CDR2 YYNGEE. Trimming removed 2 bases from V and 9 bases from J, with 15 bases in between. The CDR3 region is CASSVYEGTGEQFF. CDR3 bases: TGTGCCAGCAGCGTTTATGAGGGAACGGGTGAGCAGTTCTTC.

This clone was observed a single time. The rearrangement links TRBV19 to TRBJ1-6, with D hard to call. Trimming shortened V by 3 bases and J by 7 bases, and 7 bases separated the two germline ends. CDR1 is LNHDA and CDR2 is SQIVND in the germline V gene (reference sequence). This CDR3 contains 13 residues. This chain's CDR3 is CASSIWANSPLHF. In DNA, the CDR3 is TGTGCCAGTAGTATTTGGGCGAATTCACCCCTCCACTTT.

This chain joins TRBV28 and TRBJ2-1; TRBD2 is a possible D gene (7 bases). Germline lookup yields CDR1 MDHEN and CDR2 SYDVKM. The CDR3 is made up of 14 amino acids. V was cut by 5 bases and J by 8 bases, with 16 bases left in between. The CDR3 protein is CASSAWGGGDEQFF. The CDR3 DNA sequence: TGTGCCAGCAGTGCCTGGGGGGGCGGGGATGAGCAGTTCTTC.

In its sample, this clone was seen a few times. It differs at one base from a far larger clone, so likely a read error. The chain carries TRBV19 and TRBJ1-1; D may be TRBD1 (5 bases). CDR1 and CDR2 (germline): LNHDA, SQIVND (reference sequence). This CDR3 is 16 amino acids long. Trimming removed 5 bases from V and 1 base from J, with 17 bases in between. The CDR3 sequence is CASSPPLRGENTEAFF. Written as DNA, the CDR3 is TGTGCCAGTAGTCCCCCTCTTCGGGGGGAGAACACTGAAGCTTTCTTT. Based on the CDR3 plus reference TRBV19 and TRBJ1-1, the full variable domain is DGGITQSPKYLFRKEGQNVTLSCEQNLNHDAMYWYRQDPGQGLRLIYYSQIVNDFQKGDIAEGYSVSREKKESFPLTVTSAQKNPTAFYLCASSPPLRGENTEAFFGQGTRLTVV.

A word on this clone: A single base is all that separates this from a far larger clone, so a read error is likely. Within the sample, other DNA sequences also encode this same CDR3. The CDR3: CASSQDLGTGVVYEQYF. The CDR3 bases are TGTGCCAGCAGCCAAGATCTGGGGACAGGGGTAGTCTACGAGCAGTACTTC. The V and J genes are TRBV5-4 and TRBJ2-7; 10 positions agree with TRBD1. The CDR3 has 17 amino acids. Trimming cost V 4 bases and J 3 bases; bases outside gene matches: 13. Germline values: CDR1 SGHNT, CDR2 YYREEE (reference sequence).

The V call is TRBV7-6, the J call TRBJ1-4; no clear D. Per the germline V gene, CDR1 is SGHVS and CDR2 is FNYEAQ. This CDR3 spans 15 amino acids. V was trimmed by 5 bases and J by 0 bases, leaving 10 bases between them. The CDR3 loop is CASSETDTTNEKLFF. The CDR3 DNA reads TGTGCCAGCAGCGAGACCGACACAACTAATGAAAAACTGTTTTTT.

Only a few counts were recorded for this clone. The chain combines TRBV19 with TRBJ1-5; no firm D call. The CDR3 sequence is 15 residues long. Deletions cut 5 bases from V and 2 bases from J, with 13 bases between. Germline loops: CDR1 LNHDA, CDR2 SQIVND (reference sequence). In DNA form, the CDR3 reads TGTGCCAGTAGTCCCTGGAGGGATGGCAATCAGCCCCAGCATTTT. It yields the protein CASSPWRDGNQPQHF. The full variable domain, rest sourced from reference TRBV19 and TRBJ1-5, is DGGITQSPKYLFRKEGQNVTLSCEQNLNHDAMYWYRQDPGQGLRLIYYSQIVNDFQKGDIAEGYSVSREKKESFPLTVTSAQKNPTAFYLCASSPWRDGNQPQHFGDGTRLSIL.

The chain employs TRBV7-9 and TRBJ2-7, with D uncertain. The CDR3 runs to 12 residues. Germline V gene data show CDR1 as SEHNR and CDR2 as FQNEAQ (reference sequence). V was shortened by 1 base and J by 3 bases, with 4 bases between the two germline ends. The chain's CDR3 is CASSLGVYEQYF. CDR3 sequence (DNA): TGTGCCAGCAGCTTAGGTGTCTACGAGCAGTACTTC.

The chain couples TRBV9 to TRBJ2-1; D ambiguous. Trimming cost V 2 bases and J 2 bases, with 5 bases left between them. Germline lookup yields CDR1 SGDLS and CDR2 YYNGEE. CDR3 size: 13 residues. DNA for the CDR3: TGTGCCAGCAGCGTCACCACCTACAATGAGCAGTTCTTC. Its translation is CASSVTTYNEQFF.

V usage is TRBV14 and J usage is TRBJ1-3; D is ambiguous. The CDR3 has 16 residues. Germline lookup yields CDR1 SGHDN and CDR2 FVKESK. V dropped 1 base and J dropped 0 bases, with 10 bases sitting between them. As DNA, the CDR3 is TGTGCCAGCAGCCAAGGGTGGGGAGTCTCTGGAAACACCATATATTTT. Its translation: CASSQGWGVSGNTIYF.

This clone appeared a few times. V and J are TRBV30 and TRBJ1-5, with D unclear. The length of the CDR3 is 16 residues. From germline, CDR1 is GTSNPN and CDR2 SVGIG (reference sequence). The ends were cut back, 2 bases at V and 0 bases at J, with 14 bases in the middle. The CDR3 bases are TGTGCCTGGAGTACGGTGAGGCTATCTAGCAATCAGCCCCAGCATTTT. This codes for CAWSTVRLSSNQPQHF.

By share of the sample, this clone is medium-sized. V is TRBV9 and J is TRBJ2-5, with a possible D match to TRBD1 (5 bases). Per germline, CDR1 SGDLS and CDR2 YYNGEE. This CDR3 spans 17 amino acids. Between the trimmed V and J ends, which lost 5 bases and 1 base, there was a span of 21 bases. The CDR3 spells CASRLLKGQGIQETQYF. The CDR3 DNA reads as TGTGCCAGCAGGTTACTTAAAGGGCAGGGAATCCAAGAGACCCAGTACTTC.

The V gene is TRBV5-5, the J gene TRBJ2-6, with 12 bases matching TRBD1. Trimming removed 4 bases from V and 0 bases from J; junction bases left unmatched: 2. Looked up from germline, CDR1 is SGHKS and CDR2 is YYEKEE (reference sequence). This CDR3 comprises 17 residues. In DNA form, the CDR3 reads TGTGCCAGCAGCAAGGGACAGGGGGCCTCTGGGGCCAACGTCCTGACTTTC. Its translation is CASSKGQGASGANVLTF.

This clone showed up just a few times. Other DNA variants within this sample encode the same CDR3. The chain couples TRBV2 to TRBJ1-2; TRBD1 agrees at 8 bases. This CDR3 is 15 amino acids long. V dropped 2 bases and J dropped 8; count of bases not matched to a gene: 10. From germline, CDR1 is SNHLY and CDR2 FYNNEI. DNA for the CDR3: TGTGCCAGCAGTGAACTCGGGACAGGTGGTGGGGGCTACACCTTC. Encoded protein: CASSELGTGGGGYTF.

A remark on this clone: A far more abundant clone sits one base away, making this likely a read error. The same CDR3 can be traced to other DNA sequences in this sample. The rearrangement joins TRBV7-9 to TRBJ2-1; 16 nucleotides align to TRBD2. Losses at the gene ends were 0 bases for V and 4 bases for J; bases not matched to a gene: 3. CDR3 length: 18 amino acids. The germline V gene has CDR1 SEHNR and CDR2 FQNEAQ (reference sequence). Here the CDR3 DNA reads TGTGCCAGCAGCTTAGCGCCGGGACTAGCGGGGGGGTACAATGAGCAGTTCTTC. Translating it yields CASSLAPGLAGGYNEQFF.

V usage is TRBV9 and J usage is TRBJ2-3; D is uncertain. V gave up 4 bases and J gave up 1 base, with 10 bases separating them. Germline V gene data show CDR1 as SGDLS and CDR2 as YYNGEE. The CDR3 totals 14 residues. CDR3 loop: CASSPSAGTDTQYF. Here the CDR3 DNA reads TGTGCCAGCAGCCCGTCGGCGGGCACAGATACGCAGTATTTT.

The chain uses TRBV7-9 and TRBJ2-3, with a weak D call TRBD2 (5 bases). CDR1 is SEHNR, CDR2 FQNEAQ, per germline (reference sequence). Trimming cost V 5 bases and J 4 bases, with 13 bases left between them. CDR3 length: 14 residues. The CDR3 protein is CASSPTTSPDTQYF. The DNA for the CDR3 is TGTGCCAGCAGCCCTACTACTAGTCCAGATACGCAGTATTTT.

The chain links TRBV19 to TRBJ2-2; D is unresolved. Germline CDR1 and CDR2: LNHDA and SQIVND (reference sequence). The CDR3 consists of 13 residues. Trimming shortened V by 3 bases and J by 6 bases, and 8 bases separated the two germline ends. The DNA for the CDR3 is TGTGCCAGTAGTATCCGGACGGCCGGGGAGCTGTTTTTT. Its protein product is CASSIRTAGELFF.

This chain connects TRBV6-4 to TRBJ2-3; 12 bases are shared with TRBD2. Trimming removed 4 bases from V and 4 bases from J; junction bases left unmatched: 0. Germline values: CDR1 MRHNA, CDR2 SNTAGT. The CDR3 runs to 14 residues. CDR3 in amino acids: CASSGTSGADTQYF. As DNA, the CDR3 is TGTGCCAGCAGTGGGACTAGCGGGGCAGATACGCAGTATTTT.

This clone was detected a few times. The chain combines TRBV9 with TRBJ1-1; the D is unclear. V lost 2 bases and J lost 0, with 17 bases in between. Germline V gene lookup returns CDR1 SGDLS and CDR2 YYNGEE. The CDR3 extends over 17 amino acids. Here the CDR3 DNA reads TGTGCCAGCAGCGTGTCTCCCCAGGCTCCCGTGAACACTGAAGCTTTCTTT. Amino acid sequence: CASSVSPQAPVNTEAFF.

This clone was picked up a small number of times. DNA for the CDR3: TGTGCCAGCAGCTTGCTTCGTGGGGGGAACACTGAAGCTTTCTTT. Its translation: CASSLLRGGNTEAFF. This chain connects TRBV5-6 to TRBJ1-1; D is possibly TRBD1 (5 bases). This CDR3 region has 15 residues. The germline CDR1 and CDR2 sequences are SGHDT and YYEEEE. V shed 1 base and J shed 1 base, with 11 bases lying between them.

The chain has TRBV5-6 and TRBJ2-2; 11 nucleotides match TRBD2. Germline lookup yields CDR1 SGHDT and CDR2 YYEEEE. Unmatched junction bases numbered 9, after V lost 4 bases and J lost 4 bases. The CDR3 loop spans 17 amino acids. CDR3 sequence (DNA): TGTGCCAGCAGCCCTGACCTAGCGGGGGGCGGCACCGGGGAGCTGTTTTTT. Translated: CASSPDLAGGGTGELFF.

The J gene is TRBJ1-2, the V gene TRBV5-1, with unresolved D. Trimming shortened V by 0 bases and J by 0 bases, and 6 bases separated the two germline ends. CDR3 length: 14 amino acids. Germline CDR1 reads SGHRS; CDR2 reads YFSETQ. CDR3 sequence: CASSLAVTNYGYTF. The CDR3 coding sequence is TGCGCCAGCAGCTTGGCCGTAACTAACTATGGCTACACCTTC.

Worth noting for this clone: At the DNA level, this CDR3 is encoded by other sequences in the same sample as well. The V and J genes are TRBV7-9 and TRBJ1-4, with a weak D call TRBD1 (5 bases). The V end lost 5 bases, the J end lost 8 bases, and 15 bases lay between the germline ends. CDR1 is SEHNR and CDR2 is FQNEAQ in the germline V gene (reference sequence). The length of the CDR3 is 14 residues. The CDR3 loop is CASSLGGAEEKLFF. The CDR3 bases are TGTGCCAGCAGCCTTGGCGGGGCGGAGGAAAAACTGTTTTTT.

This clone is judged medium-sized. The chain combines TRBV4-1 with TRBJ2-7; D is possibly TRBD2 (6 bases). The CDR3 extends over 15 amino acids. Looked up from germline, CDR1 is MGHRA and CDR2 is YSYEKL. The germline V and J ends were trimmed by 3 bases and 2 bases, with 14 bases remaining between them. The DNA of the CDR3 is TGCGCCAGCAGCCATAACTCCGGGGGTACCTACGAGCAGTACTTC. Translation gives CASSHNSGGTYEQYF.

This clone was found a few times. This sequence joins TRBV19 and TRBJ1-6; unclear D gene. Germline CDR1 and CDR2: LNHDA and SQIVND (reference sequence). The CDR3 spans 15 residues. V gave up 3 bases and J gave up 4 bases, with 10 bases separating them. CDR3 protein: CASSMLQDYNSPLHF. The DNA of the CDR3 is TGTGCCAGTAGTATGCTCCAGGATTATAATTCACCCCTCCACTTT.

DNA for the CDR3: TGCGCCAGCAGCCAAGTGGGACAGGGTTACGAGCAGTACTTC. Its translation is CASSQVGQGYEQYF. The chain combines TRBV4-1 with TRBJ2-5; 9 positions match TRBD1. TRBJ2-7 explains the end of the DNA better; the J call may be wrong. The germline CDR1 and CDR2 sequences are MGHRA and YSYEKL. The CDR3 extends over 14 amino acids.

The chain couples TRBV4-3 to TRBJ1-1; D is perhaps TRBD1 (5 bases). V was clipped by 6 bases and J by 1 base, with 12 bases between them. Germline CDR1 is LGHNA and CDR2 is YSLEER. The CDR3 is 14 residues long. CDR3 coding DNA: TGCGCCAGCAGACCCGACAGCTGGAACACTGAAGCTTTCTTT. This translates into CASRPDSWNTEAFF.

The chain couples TRBV7-3 to TRBJ2-3; D may be TRBD2 (7 bases). V was clipped by 5 bases and J by 3 bases, with 21 bases between them. Germline V gene data show CDR1 as SGHTA and CDR2 as FQGTGA. The CDR3 loop spans 17 amino acids. CDR3 sequence reads: CASSPPGEGGWTDTQYF. CDR3 in DNA: TGTGCCAGCAGCCCGCCCGGGGAGGGGGGCTGGACAGATACGCAGTATTTT.

By sample fraction, this clone is medium-sized. The chain recombines TRBV28 with TRBJ1-2; tentatively, D is TRBD1 (5 bases). V was clipped by 2 bases and J by 7 bases, with 17 bases between them. Germline V lookup: CDR1 MDHEN, CDR2 SYDVKM. CDR3 size: 15 residues. Here the CDR3 DNA reads TGTGCCAGCAGTTTAAGCGAGACAGCAAGTGGTGGCTACACCTTC. Translated, it gives CASSLSETASGGYTF.